This T cell receptor (beta chain) was profiled in a study of blood T cell repertoires in COVID-19. Overall study context: Acute and convalescent COVID-19 specimens originated in the United States, Italy and Spain.

Followed over time, Seattle patients had been enrolled while infection was active. V shed 11 bases, J shed 3 bases, and the junction held 9 bases outside the gene matches. Germline V gene lookup returns CDR1 MDHEN and CDR2 SYDVKM. The CDR3 consists of 14 residues. As originally analysed: Estimation of nucleated cell counts was performed using reference gene primer amplification. The data were produced by immunoSEQ multiplex PCR, yet TCRdb's version contains in-frame clones alone and is incomplete. Clonal size and the V and J genes are those of that table, whereas D and trimming came from the DNA. The profile shows roughly 130,000 clones, roughly 89% of them singletons.

The chain has TRBV28 and TRBJ2-1; 8 positions agree with TRBD2. This receptor was taken from a man aged 25-40 years with COVID-19, enrolled during active disease. The specimen sequenced was peripheral blood. Here the CDR3 DNA reads TGTGCCTGGCGAAGTAGCGGGAACTACAATGAGCAGTTCTTC. This translates into CAWRSSGNYNEQFF.